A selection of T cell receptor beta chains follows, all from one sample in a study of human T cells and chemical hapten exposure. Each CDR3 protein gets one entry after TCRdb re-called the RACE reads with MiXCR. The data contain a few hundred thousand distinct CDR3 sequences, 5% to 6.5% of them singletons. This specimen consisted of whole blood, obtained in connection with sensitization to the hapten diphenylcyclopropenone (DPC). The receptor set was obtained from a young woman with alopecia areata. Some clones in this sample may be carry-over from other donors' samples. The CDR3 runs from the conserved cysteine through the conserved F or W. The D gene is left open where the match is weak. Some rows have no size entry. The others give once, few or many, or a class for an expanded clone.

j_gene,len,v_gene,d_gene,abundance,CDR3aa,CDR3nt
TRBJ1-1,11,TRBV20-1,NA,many,CSVGASVEAFF,TGCAGTGTCGGGGCCTCCGTTGAAGCTTTCTTT
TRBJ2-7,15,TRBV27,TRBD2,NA,CASSLSPGRGYEQYF,TGTGCCAGCAGTTTATCCCCAGGGCGGGGGTACGAGCAGTACTTC
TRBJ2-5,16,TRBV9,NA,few,CASSVAAPGRQETQYF,TGTGCCAGCAGCGTAGCCGCTCCGGGACGCCAAGAGACCCAGTACTTC
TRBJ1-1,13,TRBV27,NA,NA,CASSLKQETEAFF,TGTGCCAGCAGTTTAAAACAGGAGACTGAAGCTTTCTTT
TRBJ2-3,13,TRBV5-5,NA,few,CASYRPGAGTQYF,TGTGCCAGCTATCGCCCTGGAGCTGGTACGCAGTATTTT
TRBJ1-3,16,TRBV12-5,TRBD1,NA,CASGFGTGGEGNTIYF,TGTGCTAGTGGATTTGGGACAGGGGGCGAAGGAAACACCATATATTTT
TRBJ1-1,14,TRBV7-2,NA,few,CASSLAQLNTEAFF,TGTGCCAGCAGCTTAGCACAGCTGAACACTGAAGCTTTCTTT
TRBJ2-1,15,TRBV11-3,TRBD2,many,CASSPQRGSYNEQFF,TGTGCCAGCAGCCCGCAGCGGGGGTCCTACAATGAGCAGTTCTTC
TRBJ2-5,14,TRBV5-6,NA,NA,CASSFGGEGETQYF,TGTGCCAGCAGCTTCGGTGGAGAAGGAGAGACCCAGTACTTC
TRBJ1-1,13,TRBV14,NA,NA,CASSQDGWTEAFF,TGTGCCAGCAGCCAAGATGGTTGGACTGAAGCTTTCTTT
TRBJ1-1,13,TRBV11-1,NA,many,CASGRQGRSEAFF,TGTGCCAGCGGGAGGCAGGGCAGGAGTGAAGCTTTCTTT
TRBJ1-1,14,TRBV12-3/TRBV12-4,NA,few,CASRNAGRNTEAFF,TGTGCCAGCAGGAACGCAGGGCGGAACACTGAAGCTTTCTTT
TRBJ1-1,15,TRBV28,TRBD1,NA,CASKWGDRPNTEAFF,TGTGCCAGCAAGTGGGGGGACAGGCCTAACACTGAAGCTTTCTTT
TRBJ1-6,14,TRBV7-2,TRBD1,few,CASSYRGNDSPLHF,TGTGCCAGCAGCTACAGGGGGAACGATTCACCCCTCCACTTT
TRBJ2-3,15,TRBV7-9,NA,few,CASSLPQGRTDTQYF,TGTGCCAGCAGCTTACCGCAGGGTCGGACAGATACGCAGTATTTT
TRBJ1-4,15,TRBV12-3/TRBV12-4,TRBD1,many,CASRAGTGGDEKLFF,TGTGCCAGCAGAGCCGGGACAGGGGGTGATGAAAAACTGTTTTTT
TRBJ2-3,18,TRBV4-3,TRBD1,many,CASSQVTWDRGQGDTQYF,TGCGCCAGCAGCCAAGTGACATGGGACAGGGGGCAAGGAGATACGCAGTATTTT
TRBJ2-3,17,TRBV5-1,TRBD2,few,CASSSTTSGYVTDTQYF,TGCGCCAGCAGCTCCACGACTAGCGGGTACGTCACAGATACGCAGTATTTT
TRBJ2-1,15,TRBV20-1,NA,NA,CSARGPRTFYNEQFF,TGCAGTGCTAGAGGTCCGCGGACTTTCTACAATGAGCAGTTCTTC
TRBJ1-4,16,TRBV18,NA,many,CASSPLPGATNEKLFF,TGTGCCAGCTCACCACTGCCGGGTGCAACTAATGAAAAACTGTTTTTT
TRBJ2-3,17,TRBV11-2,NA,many,CASSLVSGGGGADTQYF,TGTGCCAGCAGCTTAGTATCGGGCGGCGGGGGCGCAGATACGCAGTATTTT
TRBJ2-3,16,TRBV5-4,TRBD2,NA,CASRHTSGGAQDTQYF,TGTGCCAGCAGGCACACTAGCGGGGGGGCCCAAGATACGCAGTATTTT
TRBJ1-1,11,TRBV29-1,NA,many,CSGSDLEKAFF,TGCAGCGGATCTGATTTGGAGAAAGCTTTCTTT
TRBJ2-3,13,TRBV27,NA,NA,CASSLDNPDTQYF,TGTGCCAGCAGTTTGGACAATCCAGATACGCAGTATTTT
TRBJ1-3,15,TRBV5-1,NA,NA,CASSLSGAEGNTIYF,TGCGCCAGCAGCTTGTCCGGGGCAGAGGGAAACACCATATATTTT
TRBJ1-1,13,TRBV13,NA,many,CASSLRRETEAFF,TGTGCCAGCAGCTTACGGCGAGAGACTGAAGCTTTCTTT
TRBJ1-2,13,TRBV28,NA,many,CASSPTRQPGYTF,TGTGCCAGCAGTCCCACTCGACAGCCCGGCTACACCTTC